These T cell receptor beta chains were read from a single sample in a study. TCRdb reprocessed the RT-PCR reads via MiXCR and lists one record per CDR3 protein. In the table there are fewer than 800,000 distinct CDR3 sequences, 12% to 15% of which are singletons. Specimen: memory CD4+ T cells from blood. The source is a female donor in good health, serving as a healthy control. The CDR3 runs from the conserved cysteine through the conserved F or W. The D gene is left open where the match is weak. Part of the rows lack a size; the others show once, few, many or a class for expanded clones.

>NA|many|TRBJ1-3|TRBV12-3/TRBV12-4
CASSSGNTIYF
TGTGCCAGCAGCTCGGGGAACACCATATATTTT
>NA|many|TRBJ2-1|TRBV5-1
CASSLVAGINEQFF
TGCGCCAGCAGCTTGGTTGCAGGGATCAATGAGCAGTTCTTC
>NA|few|TRBJ1-6|TRBV10-2
CASRNMGGSSPLHF
TGCGCCAGCCGTAATATGGGGGGGAGCTCACCCCTCCACTTT
>NA|few|TRBJ2-7|TRBV7-2
CASSYGTVSYEQYF
TGTGCCAGCAGCTACGGGACCGTCTCCTACGAGCAGTACTTC
>NA|NA|TRBJ2-2|TRBV7-8
CASSLVYGELFF
TGTGCCAGCAGCTTAGTTTACGGGGAGCTGTTTTTT
>NA|many|TRBJ2-7|TRBV20-1
CSAKTGRTFYEQYF
TGCAGTGCTAAGACAGGGAGGACCTTCTACGAGCAGTACTTC
>NA|many|TRBJ2-7|TRBV27
CASSPDSAYEQYF
TGTGCCAGCAGTCCCGACTCGGCCTACGAGCAGTACTTC
>NA|many|TRBJ1-1|TRBV5-1
CASSLGHQNTEAFF
TGCGCCAGCAGCTTGGGACACCAGAACACTGAAGCTTTCTTT
>TRBD2|few|TRBJ2-5|TRBV6-9
CASSSFALSGRRQETQYF
TGTGCCAGCAGTTCCTTTGCCCTTAGCGGGAGGAGACAAGAGACCCAGTACTTC
>TRBD1|NA|TRBJ1-1|TRBV7-2
CASSLFVGQGDTEAFF
TGTGCCAGCAGCTTATTTGTGGGGCAGGGGGATACTGAAGCTTTCTTT
>NA|NA|TRBJ1-5|TRBV5-5
CASSLIISNQPQHF
TGTGCCAGCAGCTTGATTATTAGCAATCAGCCCCAGCATTTT
>NA|few|TRBJ2-5|TRBV5-1
CASSWDLQETQYF
TGCGCCAGCAGCTGGGACTTACAAGAGACCCAGTACTTC
>NA|NA|TRBJ2-1|TRBV5-5
CASSLLISSYNEQFF
TGTGCCAGCAGCTTATTAATCAGCTCCTACAATGAGCAGTTCTTC
>NA|many|TRBJ2-1|TRBV6-2/TRBV6-3
CASRGFGNEQFF
TGTGCCAGCAGGGGCTTTGGGAATGAGCAGTTCTTC
>NA|NA|TRBJ1-1|TRBV20-1
CSVSDAPEAFF
TGCAGTGTCTCGGACGCTCCTGAAGCTTTCTTT
>NA|many|TRBJ1-4|TRBV7-9
CASSAGDPRREKLFF
TGTGCCAGCAGCGCCGGGGACCCGAGGCGAGAAAAACTGTTTTTT
>TRBD1|few|TRBJ1-2|TRBV7-2
CASSPGDSGYGYTF
TGTGCCAGCAGCCCAGGGGACAGCGGCTATGGCTACACCTTC
>NA|NA|TRBJ1-4|TRBV5-1
CASSVETTNEKLFF
TGCGCCAGCAGTGTCGAGACAACTAATGAAAAACTGTTTTTT
>NA|once|TRBJ2-7|TRBV5-4
CASSLVHDSYEQYF
TGTGCCAGCAGCTTGGTCCACGACTCCTACGAGCAGTACTTC
>TRBD1|NA|TRBJ1-1|TRBV12-3/TRBV12-4
CASSLATGRDTEAFF
TGTGCCAGCAGTTTAGCGACAGGGCGGGATACTGAAGCTTTCTTT
>NA|NA|TRBJ2-1|TRBV24-1
CATSMTGAYNEQFF
TGTGCCACCAGTATGACGGGTGCATACAATGAGCAGTTCTTC
>NA|many|TRBJ1-1|TRBV10-3
CAISEGGGVNTEAFF
TGTGCCATCAGCGAGGGTGGCGGGGTGAACACTGAAGCTTTCTTT
>TRBD2|NA|TRBJ2-1|TRBV3-1
CASSASGNRYNEQFF
TGTGCCAGCAGCGCTAGCGGGAACAGATACAATGAGCAGTTCTTC
>TRBD1|few|TRBJ2-1|TRBV5-1
CASSPGQGVREQFF
TGCGCCAGCAGCCCGGGACAGGGGGTCAGGGAGCAGTTCTTC
>NA|many|TRBJ2-1|TRBV5-4
CASSSVIEQFF
TGTGCCAGCAGCTCGGTGATTGAGCAGTTCTTC
>NA|NA|TRBJ1-5|TRBV5-1
CASSLGAGNNQPQHF
TGCGCCAGCAGCTTGGGTGCAGGTAACAATCAGCCCCAGCATTTT
>NA|many|TRBJ2-5|TRBV27
CASTLERRETQYF
TGTGCCAGCACTTTAGAGAGGCGGGAGACCCAGTACTTC
>NA|NA|TRBJ2-3|TRBV7-9
CASSSWDVGTDTQYF
TGTGCCAGCAGCTCCTGGGACGTCGGGACAGATACGCAGTATTTT
>TRBD2|NA|TRBJ2-1|TRBV6-5
CASSDSGGADYNEQFF
TGTGCCAGCAGCGATAGCGGGGGGGCCGACTACAATGAGCAGTTCTTC
>TRBD2|NA|TRBJ2-1|TRBV10-3
CAIARTSGRSSYNEQFF
TGTGCCATCGCGAGGACTAGCGGACGGAGCTCCTACAATGAGCAGTTCTTC
>NA|few|TRBJ2-7|TRBV27
CASSSERVSSYEQYF
TGTGCCAGCAGTTCCGAGCGGGTGAGCTCCTACGAGCAGTACTTC
>NA|NA|TRBJ2-5|TRBV19
CASGDRLETQYF
TGTGCCAGTGGAGACAGGCTAGAGACCCAGTACTTC
>NA|NA|TRBJ2-3|TRBV4-1
CASSQDRSRANTDTQYF
TGCGCCAGCAGCCAAGACCGATCCAGAGCGAACACAGATACGCAGTATTTT
>TRBD2|NA|TRBJ2-7|TRBV30
CAWSPRPGTSGSGYEQYF
TGTGCCTGGAGTCCTCGCCCGGGGACTAGCGGGAGTGGATACGAGCAGTACTTC
>NA|NA|TRBJ1-4|TRBV5-1
CASSLDRWYEKLFF
TGCGCCAGCAGCTTGGACAGATGGTATGAAAAACTGTTTTTT
>TRBD1|NA|TRBJ2-7|TRBV29-1
CSVETGTGYYEQYF
TGCAGCGTTGAGACGGGGACAGGGTATTACGAGCAGTACTTC
>NA|NA|TRBJ2-5|TRBV19
CASSLGQFGETQYF
TGTGCCAGTAGTCTGGGGCAGTTCGGAGAGACCCAGTACTTC
>NA|NA|TRBJ1-1|TRBV6-6
CASNERTAGTEAFF
TGTGCCAGCAACGAACGGACAGCTGGAACTGAAGCTTTCTTT
>NA|many|TRBJ2-1|TRBV7-6
CASSLTGFSYNEQFF
TGTGCCAGCAGCCTAACAGGGTTTTCCTACAATGAGCAGTTCTTC
>TRBD1|many|TRBJ1-1|TRBV15
CATREGARTEAFF
TGTGCCACCAGGGAGGGGGCGCGGACTGAAGCTTTCTTT
>NA|many|TRBJ1-2|TRBV5-1
CASSFDQGNGYTF
TGCGCCAGCAGCTTCGATCAGGGGAACGGCTACACCTTC
>TRBD1|few|TRBJ1-3|TRBV7-2
CASSLYPPAGQGGGNTIYF
TGTGCCAGCAGCTTATATCCCCCCGCAGGACAGGGTGGTGGAAACACCATATATTTT